This T cell receptor beta chain was documented in a study of T cell repertoires in cytomegalovirus infection. Across the study: Evidence of both CMV infection and a matching HLA type came from public TCR beta signatures.

The CDR3 contains 11 residues. V was clipped by 1 base and J by 6 bases, with 7 bases between them. Germline V gene data show CDR1 as DFQATT and CDR2 as SNEGSKA (reference sequence). TCRdb reprocessed the reads with MiXCR, giving one entry per CDR3 protein. The sample includes some 110,000 distinct CDR3 sequences, 9.5% to 13% of them seen just once. This clonotype has a handful of counts. What it recognizes is unknown. Study-wide points: What dominated the ex vivo response were HLA-C-restricted CMV-specific TCR beta clonotypes. Totalled public TCR beta family frequency picked out people who carried CMV plus the relevant HLA.

This TCR derives from a human donor in good health (CMV status not recorded). Some clones in this sample may be carry-over from other donors' samples. The chain carries TRBV20-1 and TRBJ2-7; no definite D call. The sample consisted of PBMCs, sequenced either directly or after in vitro stimulation (not recorded which). The CDR3 DNA sequence: TGCAGTGCTAGAGTTGCCGGCGAGCAGTACTTC. This translates into CSARVAGEQYF.